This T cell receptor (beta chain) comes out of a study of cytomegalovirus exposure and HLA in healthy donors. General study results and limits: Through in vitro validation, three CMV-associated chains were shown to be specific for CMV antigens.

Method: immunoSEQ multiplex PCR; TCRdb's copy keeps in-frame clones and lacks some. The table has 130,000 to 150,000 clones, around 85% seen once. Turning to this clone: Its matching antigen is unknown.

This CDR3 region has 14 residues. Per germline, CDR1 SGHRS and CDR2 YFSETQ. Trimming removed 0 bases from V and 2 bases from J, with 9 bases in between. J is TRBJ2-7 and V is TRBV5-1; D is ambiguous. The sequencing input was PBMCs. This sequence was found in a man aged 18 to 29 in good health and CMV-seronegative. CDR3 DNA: TGCGCCAGCAGCTTGGCTGGCAGAACCTACGAGCAGTACTTC. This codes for CASSLAGRTYEQYF.